A single TCR beta chain is shown here with its context. V shed 7 bases, J shed 1 base, and the junction held 6 bases outside the gene matches. This CDR3 comprises 15 residues. CDR1 is SNHLY and CDR2 is FYNNEI in the germline V gene. This sample is part of a study of blood T cell repertoires in COVID-19. Study information: Material from acute and convalescent COVID-19 was sourced from the United States, Italy and Spain. PBMCs, B-cell-depleted T cells, or T cells were the source of the cDNA or gDNA that made up the material.

How the authors handled the data: It was from reference gene primer amplification that nucleated cell counts were estimated. Repertoires were generated with immunoSEQ multiplex PCR, while TCRdb's copy carries only in-frame clones and drops some. That table supplies the V and J calls and clone size; D and trimming were determined from the DNA. The table shows about 24,000 clones, with approximately 88% occurring only once. This receptor was identified in a woman in her 70s with active COVID-19. This rearrangement joins TRBV2 to TRBJ1-5; 8 bases are a match to TRBD1. The specimen was peripheral blood. CDR3 protein: CASNRDRGSNQPQHF. Here the CDR3 DNA reads TGTGCCAGCAACCGAGACAGGGGAAGCAATCAGCCCCAGCATTTT. Drawing the rest from reference TRBV2 and TRBJ1-5, the complete variable domain is EPEVTQTPSHQVTQMGQEVILRCVPISNHLYFYWYRQILGQKVEFLVSFYNNEISEKSEIFDDQFSVERPDGSNFTLKIRSTKLEDSAMYFCASNRDRGSNQPQHFGDGTRLSIL.